These 6 T cell receptor beta chains came from one sample sequenced in a study of cytomegalovirus exposure and HLA in healthy donors. TCRdb keeps only in-frame clones here, not all; method: immunoSEQ multiplex PCR. The sample lists some 200,000 clones, around 82% occurring once. Input material: PBMCs. The receptors shown here come from a woman younger than 35 in good health and CMV-seropositive.

The sample holds one count of this clone. The CDR3 sequence: CASTSGTEYGYTF. CDR3 DNA sequence: TGTGCCAGCACCTCAGGGACAGAATATGGCTACACCTTC. The chain is built from TRBV6-1 and TRBJ1-2; the match to TRBD1 covers 7 bases. The V segment lost 7 bases and the J segment 5 bases; nucleotides outside the gene matches: 7. The CDR3 loop spans 13 amino acids. The germline V gene has CDR1 MNHNS and CDR2 SASEGT.

The V and J genes are TRBV20-1 and TRBJ1-2; D unresolved. The V gene lost 6 bases and the J gene lost 12 bases, with 14 bases spanning the gap. CDR1 DFQATT and CDR2 SNEGSKA come from the germline V gene (reference sequence). This CDR3 comprises 10 residues. CDR3 region: CSAPEELHTF. CDR3 DNA sequence: TGCAGTGCCCCAGAGGAGCTACACACCTTC.

The chain has TRBV7-8 and TRBJ2-1; D is perhaps TRBD2 (6 bases). Between the trimmed V and J ends, which lost 0 bases and 8 bases, there was a span of 14 bases. Germline V gene lookup returns CDR1 SGHVS and CDR2 FQNEAQ. This CDR3 has 15 residues. This CDR3 is CASSLAVGGWDEQFF. CDR3 sequence (DNA): TGTGCCAGCAGCTTAGCGGTGGGAGGTTGGGATGAGCAGTTCTTC.

This CDR3 is CASTGTVPSEQYF. In DNA, the CDR3 is TGTGCCAGCACCGGGACAGTACCCTCGGAGCAGTACTTC. J is TRBJ2-7 and V is TRBV27; 7 bases agree with TRBD1. Germline-derived CDR1 and CDR2 are MNHEY and SMNVEV (reference sequence). The V and J ends lost 7 bases and 7 bases, in that order; junction bases with no gene match: 10. The CDR3 runs 13 residues.

V usage is TRBV6-1 and J usage is TRBJ2-3; a weak D match, TRBD2 (6 bases). Germline V gene lookup returns CDR1 MNHNS and CDR2 SASEGT. Trimming stripped 0 bases from V and 5 bases from J, with 15 bases between. The CDR3 totals 16 residues. CDR3 coding DNA: TGTGCCAGCAGTGAAGCCGTCCGGGGGAGCGAAGATACGCAGTATTTT. It is translated as CASSEAVRGSEDTQYF.

The J gene is TRBJ1-1, the V gene TRBV6-6, with D unresolved. The ends were cut back, 8 bases at V and 0 bases at J, with 10 bases in the middle. CDR1 MNHNY and CDR2 SVGAGI come from the germline V gene (reference sequence). The CDR3 covers 13 residues. The CDR3 sequence is CASAIDMNTEAFF. The CDR3 bases are TGTGCCAGCGCAATTGACATGAACACTGAAGCTTTCTTT.